Listed below are T cell receptor beta chains from one sample, sequenced in a study of blood T cells in healthy people across ages. TCRdb independently ran MiXCR on the 5' RACE reads; one entry per CDR3 protein. Altogether approximately 2,000,000 distinct CDR3 sequences are present, approximately 40% being singletons, with the ten largest covering more than 20%. The sequenced sample consisted of blood. Receptors originate from a human donor in good health. CDR3s include the opening cysteine and the closing phenylalanine or tryptophan. The D gene is left open where the match is weak. The size entry is marked missing in some rows and otherwise reads once, few, many or a size class.

TRBD2	TRBJ2-5	few	TRBV9	TGTGCCAGCAGCGTTGGCGATAGCGGGGGACAAGAGACCCAGTACTTC	CASSVGDSGGQETQYF
-	TRBJ2-7	-	TRBV18	TGTGCCAGCTCCCCAGGACAGCCTGAAACCTACGAGCAGTACTTC	CASSPGQPETYEQYF
-	TRBJ2-7	few	TRBV29-1	TGCAGCGTCGCTAACAGGTTGAGCTCCTACGAGCAGTACTTC	CSVANRLSSYEQYF
-	TRBJ1-1	few	TRBV12-3/TRBV12-4	TGTGCCAGCAACACCGGGGGGGACCTCCTGAACACTGAAGCTTTCTTT	CASNTGGDLLNTEAFF
TRBD1	TRBJ1-2	-	TRBV29-1	TGCAGCGCCTTTGGCCAGGGGGCAGGCTATGGCTACACCTTC	CSAFGQGAGYGYTF
-	TRBJ1-2	few	TRBV7-2	TGTGCCAGCAGCTTAGGGGGCGGACTTGGCTACACCTTC	CASSLGGGLGYTF
-	TRBJ2-5	-	TRBV5-1	TGCGCCAGCAGCTTGGCTCCAGTCCAAGAGACCCAGTACTTC	CASSLAPVQETQYF
-	TRBJ1-2	-	TRBV29-1	TGCAGCGTGGGGAGTTGGAACTATGGCTACACCTTC	CSVGSWNYGYTF
-	TRBJ1-2	-	TRBV4-2	TGTACCAGCAGCCAAGATGCGCAGGCCTCCTATGGCTACACCTTC	CTSSQDAQASYGYTF
TRBD1	TRBJ2-4	-	TRBV4-1	TGCGCCAGCAGCCAAGCGGGCAGGGGGCTTGAGCAGTACTTC	CASSQAGRGLEQYF
TRBD2	TRBJ2-1	few	TRBV6-6	TGTGCCAGCAGTTATTCTCAGCGGGGGATTTCCAATGAGCAGTTCTTC	CASSYSQRGISNEQFF
-	TRBJ1-5	-	TRBV27	TGTGCCAGCAGTTTGGCCTACTACGGCAATCAGCCCCAGCATTTT	CASSLAYYGNQPQHF
-	TRBJ2-1	-	TRBV20-1	TGCAGTGCTAAGGCCCTCAATCCCTACAATGAGCAGTTCTTC	CSAKALNPYNEQFF
-	TRBJ2-1	few	TRBV7-3	TGTGCCAGCAGCCCCGTCTCAGTGACACCCTCCTACAATGAGCAGTTCTTC	CASSPVSVTPSYNEQFF
-	TRBJ2-2	-	TRBV9	TGTGCCAGCAGCGTAGGGGGTAGAAGCACCGGGGAGCTGTTTTTT	CASSVGGRSTGELFF
-	TRBJ1-6	-	TRBV7-2	TGTGCCAGCAGCTTATTAGGGCCGAGGGATTCACCCCTCCACTTT	CASSLLGPRDSPLHF
-	TRBJ2-1	-	TRBV6-2/TRBV6-3	TGTGCCAGCAGTTACCAGGAAAACAATGAGCAGTTCTTC	CASSYQENNEQFF
TRBD2	TRBJ2-3	-	TRBV2	TGTGCCAGCCGCAGGACTAGCGGGGGAGATACGCAGTATTTT	CASRRTSGGDTQYF
TRBD1	TRBJ2-7	-	TRBV7-9	TGTGCCAGCAGCCCTGGGTGGGACAGGGAAGACTACGAGCAGTACTTC	CASSPGWDREDYEQYF
TRBD1	TRBJ2-7	-	TRBV5-1	TGTGCCAGCAGCCCTAGGGGGACAGGGGGCTACGAGCAGTACTTC	CASSPRGTGGYEQYF
-	TRBJ1-4	few	TRBV10-3	TGTGCCATCAGGCAGGGAGGGACTAATGAAAAACTGTTTTTT	CAIRQGGTNEKLFF
-	TRBJ2-7	-	TRBV5-1	TGCGCCAGCAGCGCTACGACTGATCCCTACGAGCAGTACTTC	CASSATTDPYEQYF
-	TRBJ2-1	-	TRBV5-1	TGCGCCAGCACAGGGACGGTTGACGATGAGCAGTTCTTC	CASTGTVDDEQFF
TRBD2	TRBJ2-3	-	TRBV9	TGTGCCAGCAGCGTGGAGGTAGCGGGGGGCCTCACAGATACGCAGTATTTT	CASSVEVAGGLTDTQYF
-	TRBJ1-1	-	TRBV13	TGTGCCAGCAGCTTCCCGATGAACACTGAAGCTTTCTTT	CASSFPMNTEAFF
TRBD1	TRBJ2-2	-	TRBV6-5	TGTGCCAGCAGTTATGGACAGGGGGGAACCGGGGAGCTGTTTTTT	CASSYGQGGTGELFF
-	TRBJ1-2	few	TRBV7-8	TGTGCCAGCTCAAGAGGGGCGGGACCGATCTATGGCTACACCTTC	CASSRGAGPIYGYTF
-	TRBJ2-6	few	TRBV3-1	TGTGCCAGCAGCCTATCCTCCTTAGTCTCTGGGGCCAACGTCCTGACTTTC	CASSLSSLVSGANVLTF
TRBD1	TRBJ2-5	-	TRBV12-3/TRBV12-4	TGTGCCAGCATGCACAGGGGTGCTCTCCAAGAGACCCAGTACTTC	CASMHRGALQETQYF
-	TRBJ1-2	few	TRBV29-1	TGCAGCGTTGATTCTAGCCAGAGGAGAGCTAACTATGGCTACACCTTC	CSVDSSQRRANYGYTF
-	TRBJ1-6	-	TRBV20-1	TGCAGTGCTCTCACCGACAGAGACAATTCACCCCTCCACTTT	CSALTDRDNSPLHF
-	TRBJ1-1	-	TRBV7-9	TGTGCCAGCATCTCCACGGTCACTGAAGCTTTCTTT	CASISTVTEAFF
-	TRBJ2-3	few	TRBV9	TGTGCCAGCAGCGTACAGGGTACGCAGTATTTT	CASSVQGTQYF
-	TRBJ1-5	-	TRBV10-3	TGTGCCATCAGTAAGTCGGGCGCCAGAAATCAGCCCCAGCATTTT	CAISKSGARNQPQHF
TRBD1	TRBJ1-2	few	TRBV7-9	TGTGCCAGCAGCTGGACGAGGGACAGGAGTTATGGCTACACCTTC	CASSWTRDRSYGYTF
TRBD1	TRBJ2-3	-	TRBV10-3	TGTGCCATCAGTGTTGAGGACAGGACCACAGATACGCAGTATTTT	CAISVEDRTTDTQYF
-	TRBJ2-1	many	TRBV5-1	TGCGCCAGCAGCTTGAGGGGAGCAGGCAATGAGCAGTTCTTC	CASSLRGAGNEQFF
-	TRBJ2-2	-	TRBV24-1	TGTGCCACCAGTCCGGCAGGGAAATCCGGGGAGCTGTTTTTT	CATSPAGKSGELFF
-	TRBJ1-2	-	TRBV9	TGTGCCAGCAGCGCGGCCAGCCGGGGATATGGCTACACCTTC	CASSAASRGYGYTF
TRBD1	TRBJ2-7	few	TRBV5-1	TGCGCCAGCAGCTTGACAGGGGGCTACTCCGAGCAGTACTTC	CASSLTGGYSEQYF
-	TRBJ1-2	-	TRBV28	TGTGCCAGCAGCCGTGGAGTTGACTATGGCTACACCTTC	CASSRGVDYGYTF
-	TRBJ1-5	-	TRBV7-9	TGTGCCAGTAGCTTAATCGTGGGTGGCTGGGCTAGAGCTCAGCCCCAGCATTTT	CASSLIVGGWARAQPQHF
-	TRBJ2-2	-	TRBV29-1	TGCAGCGTTGACGCGGGCCCTGGCACCGGGGAGCTGTTTTTT	CSVDAGPGTGELFF
TRBD1	TRBJ2-1	-	TRBV5-5	TGTGCCGGAACAGGGGGACTTCCCCCCTCCTACAATGAGCAGTTCTTC	CAGTGGLPPSYNEQFF
TRBD2	TRBJ2-7	-	TRBV9	TGTGCCAGCAGCGTATCAGGACTAGCTTATGACGAGCAGTACTTC	CASSVSGLAYDEQYF
-	TRBJ2-7	few	TRBV28	TGTGCCAGCAGCCCATCCGGGACAATCGACTCCTACGAGCAGTACTTC	CASSPSGTIDSYEQYF
-	TRBJ1-1	-	TRBV15	TGTGCCACCAGCAGAGATCTCCGAGGCGAAGCTTTCTTT	CATSRDLRGEAFF
TRBD1	TRBJ2-4	few	TRBV29-1	TGCAGCGTTGTTGAGACAGGGGTTTGGGCCAAAAACATTCAGTACTTC	CSVVETGVWAKNIQYF
-	TRBJ1-1	few	TRBV27	TGTGCCAGCAGTTTGGTAGGGAAGACTGAAGCTTTCTTT	CASSLVGKTEAFF
-	TRBJ2-3	-	TRBV29-1	TGCAGCGTGGCGCTCATTAACACAGATACGCAGTATTTT	CSVALINTDTQYF
-	TRBJ2-1	few	TRBV29-1	TGCAGCGTTGAAGGTCTCGCGGGGTTATACAATGAGCAGTTCTTC	CSVEGLAGLYNEQFF
-	TRBJ1-2	few	TRBV3-1	TGTGCCAGCAGCCAAGGACTCTCCATTTCCTATGGCTACACCTTC	CASSQGLSISYGYTF